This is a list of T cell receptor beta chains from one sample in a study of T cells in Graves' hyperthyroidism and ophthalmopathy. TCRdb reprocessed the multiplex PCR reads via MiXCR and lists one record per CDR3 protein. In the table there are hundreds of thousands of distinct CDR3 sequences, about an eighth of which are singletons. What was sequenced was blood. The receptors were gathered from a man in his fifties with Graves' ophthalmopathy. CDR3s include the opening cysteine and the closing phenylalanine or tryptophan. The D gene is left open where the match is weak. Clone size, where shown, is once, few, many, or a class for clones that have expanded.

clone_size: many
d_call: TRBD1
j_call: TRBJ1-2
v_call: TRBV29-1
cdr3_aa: CSVVVRGGYGYTF
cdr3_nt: TGCAGCGTTGTTGTCAGGGGGGGCTATGGCTACACCTTC

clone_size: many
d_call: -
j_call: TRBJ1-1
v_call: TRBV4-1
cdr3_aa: CASTQRVGPTEAFF
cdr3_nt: TGCGCCAGCACCCAAAGGGTGGGTCCCACTGAAGCTTTCTTT

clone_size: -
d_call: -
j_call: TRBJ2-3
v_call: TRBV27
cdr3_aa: CASRAGYSDTQYF
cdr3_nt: TGTGCCAGTCGGGCCGGGTACTCGGATACGCAGTATTTT

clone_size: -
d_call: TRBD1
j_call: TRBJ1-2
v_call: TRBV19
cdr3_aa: CASSTFRDSYGYTF
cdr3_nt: TGTGCCAGTAGTACTTTCCGGGACAGTTATGGCTACACCTTC

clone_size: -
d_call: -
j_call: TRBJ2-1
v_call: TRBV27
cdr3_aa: CASRNRVDEQFF
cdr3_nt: TGTGCCAGCAGGAACAGGGTCGATGAGCAGTTCTTC

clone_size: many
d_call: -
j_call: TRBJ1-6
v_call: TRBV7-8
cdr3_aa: CASSFGAGSPLHF
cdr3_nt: TGTGCCAGCAGCTTCGGGGCGGGTTCACCCCTCCACTTT

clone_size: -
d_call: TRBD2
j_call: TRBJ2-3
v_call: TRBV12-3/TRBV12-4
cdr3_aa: CASSPVAGGGGDTQYF
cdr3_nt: TGTGCCAGCAGTCCCGTAGCGGGAGGTGGGGGAGATACGCAGTATTTT

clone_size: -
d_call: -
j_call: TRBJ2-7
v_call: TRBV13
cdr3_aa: CASSSFSTAYEQYF
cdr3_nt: TGTGCCAGCAGCTCCTTTAGTACCGCCTACGAGCAGTACTTC

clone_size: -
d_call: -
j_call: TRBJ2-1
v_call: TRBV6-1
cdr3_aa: CASSELGLGYNEQFF
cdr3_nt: TGTGCCAGCAGTGAACTGGGGTTGGGCTACAATGAGCAGTTCTTC

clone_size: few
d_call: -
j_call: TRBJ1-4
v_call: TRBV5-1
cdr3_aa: CASSPLWAGREKLFF
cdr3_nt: TGCGCCAGCAGCCCGCTTTGGGCCGGACGGGAAAAACTGTTTTTT

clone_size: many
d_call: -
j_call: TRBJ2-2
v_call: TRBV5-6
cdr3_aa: CASSSTGIINTGELFF
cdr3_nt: TGTGCCAGCAGCTCTACGGGTATCATTAACACCGGGGAGCTGTTTTTT